This T cell receptor beta chain was recorded in a study of blood T cell repertoires in COVID-19. Study-wide context: COVID-19 samples collected from the United States, Italy and Spain covered acute and convalescent phases.

Authors' processing steps: For nucleated cells, counts were estimated from reference gene primer amplification. Data came from immunoSEQ multiplex PCR; TCRdb stores just in-frame clones and leaves some out. The D gene and trimming were derived from the DNA, and the V and J assignments and clone size from that table. The sample records fewer than 350,000 clones, roughly nine tenths being singletons. Those enrolled, adults aged roughly 18 to 95 years, came from 25 or so US areas. Recovery among Cohort 3 donors was established by two negative PCRs, clearance, or symptom resolution. Germline CDR1 MNHEY, CDR2 SVGAGI. The CDR3 is 15 amino acids. V lost 3 bases and J lost 5, with 13 bases in between.

The receptor comes from a man between 60 and 70 years old who had recovered from COVID-19. The chain employs TRBV6-5 and TRBJ1-4; a possible D gene is TRBD1 (5 bases). Source material: PBMCs or T cells enriched from blood (not recorded which). As DNA, the CDR3 is TGTGCCAGCAGTTATTTCCAGGGCGTCAATGAAAAACTGTTTTTT. It specifies CASSYFQGVNEKLFF.